The 21 T cell receptor beta chains below come from one sample, sequenced in a study of T cells in Graves' hyperthyroidism and ophthalmopathy. RNA transcripts provided the source from which TCR beta CDR3 regions were amplified. RT-PCR in the first round (using the HTBI primer set) targeted the TCR CDR3. TCRdb passed the multiplex PCR reads through MiXCR, listing each CDR3 protein once. This sample has hundreds of thousands of distinct CDR3 sequences, with approximately 20% found just once. Material for sequencing was blood. Every receptor here comes from a man between 40 and 49 years old with Graves' ophthalmopathy.

The V and J genes are TRBV11-2 and TRBJ2-3; the D is unclear. The CDR3 runs to 13 residues. From germline, CDR1 is SGHAT and CDR2 FQNNGV. Deletions cut 5 bases from V and 5 bases from J, with 11 bases between. For the CDR3, the DNA is TGTGCCAGCAGCCCTTATCATAAAGATACGCAGTATTTT. Amino acids: CASSPYHKDTQYF.

The table lists this clonotype with many counts. This sequence joins TRBV11-2 and TRBJ2-7, with 11 bases aligning to TRBD1. This CDR3 region has 15 residues. CDR1 SGHAT and CDR2 FQNNGV come from the germline V gene. The ends lost 0 bases at V and 5 bases at J; junction bases unmatched: 3. CDR3 coding DNA: TGTGCCAGCAGCTTAGATCCGGACAGGGGGCACGAGCAGTACTTC. It translates to CASSLDPDRGHEQYF.

This clonotype was seen more than once but under ten times. The chain uses TRBV27 and TRBJ2-7, with 14 bases identical to TRBD2. The CDR3 contains 14 residues. The junction had 9 bases not matched to a gene; V was cut back by 5 bases and J by 12 bases. Germline CDR1 reads MNHEY; CDR2 reads SMNVEV (reference sequence). CDR3 residues: CASSPGTSGRKRYF. CDR3 sequence (DNA): TGTGCCAGCAGTCCCGGGACTAGCGGGAGAAAGCGGTACTTC.

For this clonotype: A read error is possible here, since a much larger clone lies one base away. The chain uses TRBV20-1 and TRBJ2-7, with 12 bases that match TRBD2. J was trimmed by 5 bases and V by 3 bases; bases with no gene match: 14. In germline, CDR1 is DFQATT, CDR2 SNEGSKA (reference sequence). The CDR3 sequence is 17 residues long. CDR3 in amino acids: CSASGSSGGALYHEQYF. The CDR3 region has the DNA TGCAGTGCTAGTGGGTCTAGCGGGGGGGCCTTGTACCACGAGCAGTACTTC.

The chain uses TRBV5-5 and TRBJ1-3; D ambiguous. V lost 0 bases, J lost 4 bases, and 8 bases lay in between. The germline V gene encodes CDR1 SGHKS and CDR2 YYEKEE (reference sequence). This CDR3 is 14 amino acids long. CDR3 amino acids: CASSLVGPGNTIYF. The DNA of the CDR3 is TGTGCCAGCAGCTTGGTAGGGCCCGGAAACACCATATATTTT.

This chain links TRBV6-1 with TRBJ1-2; 9 bases are shared with TRBD1. Germline V CDR1 and CDR2: MNHNS, SASEGT. Losses at the gene ends were 5 bases for V and 2 bases for J; bases not matched to a gene: 6. The CDR3 has 15 amino acids. CDR3 DNA sequence: TGTGCCAGCAGTAATCCGGGACAGGGAAACTATGGCTACACCTTC. Its protein is CASSNPGQGNYGYTF.

The V gene is TRBV7-9, the J gene TRBJ2-1, with D possibly being TRBD1 (7 bases). The CDR3 totals 16 residues. Per the germline V gene, CDR1 is SEHNR and CDR2 is FQNEAQ (reference sequence). The V and J ends lost 5 bases and 4 bases respectively, with 18 bases between them. In DNA, the CDR3 is TGTGCCAGCAGCCCGACAGGGCCGGGGGTTTACAATGAGCAGTTCTTC. This codes for CASSPTGPGVYNEQFF.

There are many counts of this clonotype. V usage is TRBV20-1 and J usage is TRBJ1-2; D is ambiguous. From germline, CDR1 is DFQATT and CDR2 SNEGSKA (reference sequence). The CDR3 sequence is 15 residues long. Trimming pared 3 bases from V and 5 bases from J, leaving 19 bases between. The CDR3 DNA reads TGCAGTGCTAGGGAGAATCTTCAAGGGAAGTATGGCTACACCTTC. Translating it yields CSARENLQGKYGYTF.

The chain couples TRBV2 to TRBJ2-7; TRBD2 is a possible D gene (5 bases). V was clipped by 1 base and J by 7 bases, with 17 bases between them. The CDR3 spans 15 residues. Germline V lookup: CDR1 SNHLY, CDR2 FYNNEI. CDR3 residues: CASSEEAGAPGEQYF. CDR3 bases: TGTGCCAGCAGTGAAGAGGCAGGAGCCCCGGGGGAGCAGTACTTC.

The J gene is TRBJ2-1, the V gene TRBV6-1; a weak D match, TRBD1 (6 bases). Trimming pared 4 bases from V and 5 bases from J, leaving 12 bases between. Germline CDR1 reads MNHNS; CDR2 reads SASEGT. The CDR3 is made up of 14 amino acids. CDR3 coding DNA: TGTGCCAGCAGTGGCAGGGGATCAAACAATGAGCAGTTCTTC. Protein product: CASSGRGSNNEQFF.

The sample holds many counts of this clonotype. J is TRBJ2-5 and V is TRBV7-8, with 11 bases matching TRBD2. The CDR3 consists of 17 residues. Unmatched junction bases numbered 10, after V lost 2 bases and J lost 5 bases. Germline assignment: CDR1 SGHVS and CDR2 FQNEAQ. The CDR3 DNA reads as TGTGCCAGCAGCTTACGAAGGCGACTAGCGGGGTGGGAGACCCAGTACTTC. It specifies CASSLRRRLAGWETQYF.

Regarding this clonotype: Given a much more abundant clone one base away, this may be a read error. This chain uses TRBV20-1 with TRBJ2-5; 8 bases align to TRBD1. This CDR3 has 12 amino acids. Trimming took 6 bases from V and 4 from J; bases not matched to a gene: 4. Per the germline V gene, CDR1 is DFQATT and CDR2 is SNEGSKA (reference sequence). This CDR3 is CSADRGVETQYF. In nucleotides, the CDR3 is TGCAGTGCCGACAGGGGAGTAGAGACCCAGTACTTC.

With regard to this clonotype: The junction does not match germline at one end; this may be a read error. The gene calls are TRBV27 and TRBJ2-4, with no clear D. The V gene's germline CDR1 is MNHEY and CDR2 SMNVEV (reference sequence). The CDR3 runs 15 residues. Written as DNA, the CDR3 is TGTGTCAGCAGTTCCCCCTCGTTAGCCAAAAACATTCAGTACTTC. Translation gives CVSSSPSLAKNIQYF.

The CDR3 bases are TGTGCCAGTAGTCCCCCCCGACTAGCGGGGGGGCCCCACGAGCAGTACTTC. It yields the protein CASSPPRLAGGPHEQYF. The chain is built from TRBV19 and TRBJ2-7; TRBD2 matches 14 bases. V gave up 5 bases and J gave up 5 bases; unmatched junction bases: 11. The CDR3 covers 17 residues. From germline, CDR1 is LNHDA and CDR2 SQIVND (reference sequence).

The chain is built from TRBV10-3 and TRBJ1-2, with no clear D. V was pared by 6 bases and J by 2 bases, with 7 bases between. The CDR3 contains 12 residues. Germline V CDR1 and CDR2: ENHRY, SYGVKD. The CDR3 region is CAISPQNYGYTF. For the CDR3, the DNA is TGTGCCATCAGCCCCCAGAACTATGGCTACACCTTC.

This rearrangement joins TRBV28 to TRBJ2-5; 7 bases map to TRBD2. Looked up from germline, CDR1 is MDHEN and CDR2 is SYDVKM. The V segment lost 6 bases and the J segment 10 bases; nucleotides outside the gene matches: 14. There are 14 residues in the CDR3. CDR3 nucleotides: TGTGCCAGCAGCCCAGGTCCGTCCGGGAGGAACCAGTACTTC. It translates to CASSPGPSGRNQYF. The variable domain in full, completed from reference TRBV28 and TRBJ2-5, reads DVKVTQSSRYLVKRTGEKVFLECVQDMDHENMFWYRQDPGLGLRLIYFSYDVKMKEKGDIPEGYSVSREKKERFSLILESASTNQTSMYLCASSPGPSGRNQYFGPGTRLLVL.

V and J are TRBV5-5 and TRBJ1-4; the D is unclear. The germline V and J ends were trimmed by 1 base and 3 bases, with 19 bases remaining between them. Germline assignment: CDR1 SGHKS and CDR2 YYEKEE (reference sequence). This CDR3 has 18 residues. CDR3 coding DNA: TGTGCCAGCAGCTTGTTGGTTCCCGAGTTGTCTGCTAATGAAAAACTGTTTTTT. Translated: CASSLLVPELSANEKLFF.

This clonotype was detected only a few times. The chain links TRBV3-1 to TRBJ1-2; D unclear. Trimming took 0 bases from V and 4 from J, leaving 12 bases between them. This CDR3 is built from 15 residues. Germline V lookup: CDR1 LGHDT, CDR2 YNNKEL (reference sequence). The CDR3 sequence: CASSQDSFPGYGYTF. The CDR3, as DNA: TGTGCCAGCAGCCAAGATTCTTTCCCGGGCTATGGCTACACCTTC.

The sample holds many counts of this clonotype. The chain has TRBV7-9 and TRBJ2-1; 9 positions match TRBD2. This CDR3 has 15 amino acids. The V segment lost 5 bases and the J segment 3 bases; nucleotides outside the gene matches: 5. Germline CDR1 and CDR2: SEHNR and FQNEAQ (reference sequence). CDR3 DNA sequence: TGTGCCAGCAGCCCCGATAGCGGGGGCTACAATGAGCAGTTCTTC. Protein: CASSPDSGGYNEQFF.

This clonotype was seen many times. The chain links TRBV3-1 to TRBJ2-7; D is undetermined. V was cut by 4 bases and J by 5 bases, with 15 bases left in between. The CDR3 covers 14 residues. Germline lookup yields CDR1 LGHDT and CDR2 YNNKEL (reference sequence). The CDR3 loop is CASSLAPKVHEQYF. The DNA for the CDR3 is TGTGCCAGCAGCCTTGCTCCCAAGGTCCACGAGCAGTACTTC.

The rearrangement joins TRBV10-3 to TRBJ2-3, with 10 bases matching TRBD2. The CDR3 loop spans 12 amino acids. Trimming cost V 8 bases and J 6 bases; bases outside gene matches: 2. In germline, CDR1 is ENHRY, CDR2 SYGVKD. The CDR3 DNA is TGTGCCATCGGGGGACTAGCGGATACGCAGTATTTT. Residues: CAIGGLADTQYF.